The rows below give T cell receptor beta chains drawn from one sample of a study of T cells after yellow fever vaccination. One entry per CDR3 protein results from TCRdb running MiXCR on the 5' RACE reads. The sample holds more than 95,000 distinct CDR3 sequences, around 7.2% seen once. The sequencing used CD4+ T cells sorted from PBMCs, collected approximately 40 days after the first yellow fever vaccination. The receptors were sampled from a man aged 18 to 29 who received the YFV17D yellow fever vaccine. CDR3s include the opening cysteine and the closing phenylalanine or tryptophan. The D gene is left open where the match is weak. Size is omitted from some rows. Given values are once, few, many or a class for expanded clones.

>NA|TRBJ2-7|many|12|TRBV20-1
TGCAGTGCTAGAGATGGTCCCTACGAGCAGTACTTC
CSARDGPYEQYF
>NA|TRBJ2-3|many|14|TRBV4-1
TGCGCCAGCAGCCAAGGGCTTGGAAGGGATACGCAGTATTTT
CASSQGLGRDTQYF
>NA|TRBJ2-4|many|13|TRBV5-1
TGCGCCAGCAGCTTGGACAGTAAAAACATTCAGTACTTC
CASSLDSKNIQYF
>TRBD2|TRBJ2-3|many|14|TRBV15
TGTGCCACCAGCCCGGGACTAGCCACAGATACGCAGTATTTT
CATSPGLATDTQYF
>TRBD1|TRBJ2-2|NA|16|TRBV7-9
TGTGCCAGCAGCTTTAACCGGGACAGGGAGGCCGGGGAGCTGTTTTTT
CASSFNRDREAGELFF
>TRBD1|TRBJ2-2|many|15|TRBV7-3
TGTGCCAGCAGCATGGGGGACAGAGCCACCGGGGAGCTGTTTTTT
CASSMGDRATGELFF
>NA|TRBJ2-4|many|14|TRBV7-2
TGTGCCAGCAGCTTTCAGGGTTTTCGGGACATTCAGTACTTC
CASSFQGFRDIQYF
>TRBD2|TRBJ2-3|many|16|TRBV6-9
TGTGCCAGCAGCCTCCCCGCCGGGAGGGACACAGATACGCAGTATTTT
CASSLPAGRDTDTQYF
>TRBD1|TRBJ1-2|NA|14|TRBV15
TGTGCCACCAGCAGGACAGGGGGTAACTATGGCTACACCTTC
CATSRTGGNYGYTF
>NA|TRBJ2-4|few|15|TRBV5-1
TGCGCCAGCAGCACCCGACAGGGAGGGATGAACATTCAGTACTTC
CASSTRQGGMNIQYF
>TRBD1|TRBJ1-4|few|15|TRBV4-2
TGTGCCAGCAGCTACGGGACAGGGGACGATGAAAAACTGTTTTTT
CASSYGTGDDEKLFF
>NA|TRBJ2-5|many|13|TRBV20-1
TGCAGTGCTAGTATCGGTTTCCAAGAGACCCAGTACTTC
CSASIGFQETQYF
>NA|TRBJ2-7|few|11|TRBV2
TGTGCCAGCGGACTAAGTTACGAGCAGTACTTC
CASGLSYEQYF
>NA|TRBJ2-5|many|14|TRBV5-1
TGCGCCAGCAGCGCCGGCCTCATGGGGGAGACCCAGTACTTC
CASSAGLMGETQYF
>NA|TRBJ1-1|few|15|TRBV7-2
TGTGCCAGCAGCTTGACCGGACAGATCCCTTTTGAAGCTTTCTTT
CASSLTGQIPFEAFF
>TRBD2|TRBJ2-5|NA|16|TRBV3-1
TGTGCCAGCAGCCAAGGGCGGGGGGGATTTTTAGAGACCCAGTACTTC
CASSQGRGGFLETQYF
>NA|TRBJ2-1|many|13|TRBV20-1
TGCAGTGCGACGACGCACAGGGTTGATGAGCAGTTCTTC
CSATTHRVDEQFF
>NA|TRBJ1-2|many|15|TRBV7-2
TGTGCCAGCAGCCTCTATGCAGGGAAAAACTATGGCTACACCTTC
CASSLYAGKNYGYTF
>NA|TRBJ1-2|many|15|TRBV4-1
TGCGCCAGCAGCCTATACATGCAGGGAGTCCGGGGCTACACCTTC
CASSLYMQGVRGYTF
>TRBD2|TRBJ2-3|many|17|TRBV7-2
TGTGCCAGCAGCTTAAATATGGCGGGACTAGGAAGTGATACGCAGTATTTT
CASSLNMAGLGSDTQYF
>NA|TRBJ2-1|many|13|TRBV7-9
TGTGCCAGCAGTGGGGGGACCTACAATGAGCAGTTCTTC
CASSGGTYNEQFF
>NA|TRBJ2-5|many|9|TRBV29-1
TGCAGCGCTTCGGAGACCCAGTACTTC
CSASETQYF
>NA|TRBJ1-6|NA|15|TRBV7-2
TGTGCCAGCAGATCGAAGTCCCTTATACATTCACCCCTCCACTTT
CASRSKSLIHSPLHF
>NA|TRBJ2-1|NA|14|TRBV20-1
TGCAGTGCCCAGTCCGGGACCTTCTACAATGAGCAGTTCTTC
CSAQSGTFYNEQFF
>NA|TRBJ2-3|few|15|TRBV5-4
TGTGCCAGCAGCTTGCGGACGGCTAGCACAGATACGCAGTATTTT
CASSLRTASTDTQYF
>TRBD2|TRBJ2-7|many|14|TRBV12-3/TRBV12-4
TGTGCCAGCAGGCTCCCGGGACTAGCCTACGAGCAGTACTTC
CASRLPGLAYEQYF
>NA|TRBJ2-2|many|12|TRBV11-2
TGTGCCAGCAGCTTCGACACCGGGGAGCTGTTTTTT
CASSFDTGELFF
>NA|TRBJ1-4|NA|14|TRBV12-3/TRBV12-4
TGTGCCAGCAGTTTCGCGGGTGGGGGTGAAAAACTGTTTTTT
CASSFAGGGEKLFF
>NA|TRBJ2-2|many|12|TRBV7-3
TGTGCCAGCAGCCTCTTAAACGGGGAGCTGTTTTTT
CASSLLNGELFF
>TRBD1|TRBJ2-3|many|16|TRBV5-1
TGCGCCAGCAGCCGGGACAGGGGAGGTGGCACAGATACGCAGTATTTT
CASSRDRGGGTDTQYF
>TRBD1|TRBJ2-3|many|15|TRBV5-1
TGCGCCAGCAAGGGGGACAGGGGTAGCACAGATACGCAGTATTTT
CASKGDRGSTDTQYF
>TRBD1|TRBJ2-4|many|14|TRBV14
TGTGCCAGCAGCCAGGCGGGACAGGGAAACATTCAGTACTTC
CASSQAGQGNIQYF
>NA|TRBJ1-6|many|17|TRBV6-5
TGTGCCAGCAGTTACCCCCCCGGAAGGCAGCCAAATTCACCCCTCCACTTT
CASSYPPGRQPNSPLHF
>TRBD1|TRBJ2-5|many|15|TRBV6-4
TGTGCCAGCAGTGATGGGACAGGGGGCCGAGAGACCCAGTACTTC
CASSDGTGGRETQYF
>NA|TRBJ2-5|many|11|TRBV27
TGTGCCAGCAGAGCCCAAGAGACCCAGTACTTC
CASRAQETQYF
>NA|TRBJ1-5|many|13|TRBV4-3
TGCGCCAGCAGCCGGGGGGACGGTCAGCCCCAGCATTTT
CASSRGDGQPQHF
>NA|TRBJ2-1|many|13|TRBV28
TGTGCCAGCAGTTTCCGAGACTACTTTGGCGCGTTCTTC
CASSFRDYFGAFF
>NA|TRBJ2-1|many|16|TRBV10-1
TGCGCCAGCAGTGAGCGAACCACAGGTTCCTACAATGAGCAGTTCTTC
CASSERTTGSYNEQFF
>NA|TRBJ2-3|many|15|TRBV5-6
TGTGCCAGCAGCTTGTCTGGTCCGAGCACAGATACGCAGTATTTT
CASSLSGPSTDTQYF
>NA|TRBJ1-2|many|13|TRBV19
TGTGCCAGTAGTACCGACATCTTCTATGGCTACACCTTC
CASSTDIFYGYTF
>NA|TRBJ1-4|few|14|TRBV12-3/TRBV12-4
TGTGCCAGCAGTTTGTGGGGGTCCAATGAAAAACTGTTTTTT
CASSLWGSNEKLFF
>NA|TRBJ1-2|many|14|TRBV9
TGTGCCAGCAGCGTAGGGGCACTTGGATATGGCTACACCTTC
CASSVGALGYGYTF
>NA|TRBJ2-5|many|15|TRBV7-2
TGTGCCAGCAGCTTCTATGGGGGAGAAGGAGAGACCCAGTACTTC
CASSFYGGEGETQYF
>TRBD1|TRBJ1-2|NA|16|TRBV6-5
TGTGCCAGCAGTTATGGACAGGTTGGGGGCCGGTATGGCTACACCTTC
CASSYGQVGGRYGYTF
>TRBD1|TRBJ1-2|many|15|TRBV25-1
TGTGCCAGCAGTCCCCGGGACAGGGATATTCAGGGCTACACCTTC
CASSPRDRDIQGYTF
>NA|TRBJ2-2|NA|14|TRBV19
TGTGCCAGCACCTCTCGCGGACTATCCGGGGAGCTGTTTTTT
CASTSRGLSGELFF
>NA|TRBJ2-1|NA|16|TRBV6-2/TRBV6-3
TGTGCCAGCAGTTACAGTCCACGGAGCTCCTACAATGAGCAGTTCTTC
CASSYSPRSSYNEQFF
>NA|TRBJ2-3|many|17|TRBV7-9
TGTGCCAGCAGCCCACTCCCCCGGGACCGCCTCACAGATACGCAGTATTTT
CASSPLPRDRLTDTQYF
>NA|TRBJ2-3|many|15|TRBV6-4
TGTGCCAGCTCCAAATTGGGTATCGGCGGAGATACGCAGTATTTT
CASSKLGIGGDTQYF
>NA|TRBJ1-6|NA|15|TRBV7-2
TGTGCCAGCAGCGTATCTAGCGCCAATGGTTCACCCCTCCACTTT
CASSVSSANGSPLHF
>TRBD2|TRBJ2-3|few|16|TRBV7-2
TGTGCCAGCAGCCCACATGGTAGCGGGAACCAAGATACGCAGTATTTT
CASSPHGSGNQDTQYF
>NA|TRBJ2-1|many|13|TRBV12-3/TRBV12-4
TGTGCCAGCAGTTTTAGGGGCGGCAATGAGCAGTTCTTC
CASSFRGGNEQFF
>NA|TRBJ1-1|many|15|TRBV5-1
TGCGCCAGCAGCTTGGCCGGCCTGAGGAACACTGAAGCTTTCTTT
CASSLAGLRNTEAFF
>NA|TRBJ1-6|many|13|TRBV5-8
TGTGCCAGCAGCTTGGGGGATCGGTCACCCCTCCACTTT
CASSLGDRSPLHF
>TRBD1|TRBJ1-2|many|13|TRBV9
TGTGCCAGCAGCGCTACAGGGGAGGTTGGCTACACCTTC
CASSATGEVGYTF
>TRBD1|TRBJ1-2|many|12|TRBV5-1
TGCGCCAGCAGCTTGGACAGGGGGCATGCCACCTTC
CASSLDRGHATF
>TRBD2|TRBJ2-5|few|15|TRBV5-1
TGCGCCAGCAGCTTGGCGGTAGCGGGGGCCGAGACCCAGTACTTC
CASSLAVAGAETQYF
>TRBD1|TRBJ1-1|many|13|TRBV29-1
TGCAGCGTCCGTACAGGACAGGGGGCGCGAGCTTTCTTT
CSVRTGQGARAFF
>NA|TRBJ1-5|many|16|TRBV20-1
TGCAGTGCCATACGCGGGGGGCGGTATAGCAATCAGCCCCAGCATTTT
CSAIRGGRYSNQPQHF
>NA|TRBJ2-5|many|14|TRBV5-1
TGCGCCAGCAGCGATTTAGGGGGCCAAGAGACCCAGTACTTC
CASSDLGGQETQYF